This TCR beta chain was recovered during a study of blood T cell repertoires in COVID-19. Study information: Collection of acute and convalescent COVID-19 samples took place in the United States, Italy and Spain. PBMCs, B-cell-depleted T cells, or T cells provided the cDNA or gDNA that made up the material.

As processed by the authors: Researchers report that nucleated cell counts were estimated from reference gene primer amplification. The data were produced by immunoSEQ multiplex PCR, yet TCRdb's version contains in-frame clones alone and is incomplete. For V, J and clone size, that table is used; D and trimming come from the DNA. The sample lists 200,000 to 250,000 clones; 80% to 85% were seen once. This CDR3 has 13 residues. Trimming removed 2 bases from V and 11 bases from J; junction bases left unmatched: 2. The germline CDR1 and CDR2 sequences are MGHRA and YSYEKL. This sequence was found in an older woman who had recovered from COVID-19. The chain has TRBV4-1 and TRBJ1-6, with 8 positions matching TRBD1. The sample comprised peripheral blood. The CDR3 here is CASSQWTGPPLHF. Written as DNA, the CDR3 is TGCGCCAGCAGCCAATGGACAGGGCCACCCCTCCACTTT.